A single sample gave rise to the 14 T cell receptor beta chains below, sequenced in a study of cytomegalovirus exposure and HLA in healthy donors. Use of 60 Vbeta and 13 Jbeta primers characterized the PCR. Only in-frame clones appear in the TCRdb table, and some are missing; sequencing was by immunoSEQ multiplex PCR. Here the sample spans about 120,000 clones, around 77% being singletons. The source material was PBMCs. The receptors derive from a young man in good health and CMV-seropositive.

For this clone: Other DNA sequences in this sample translate to the same CDR3. This chain links TRBV10-1 with TRBJ1-1, with TRBD1 matching 11 bases. This CDR3 contains 13 residues. The junction had 7 bases not matched to a gene; V was cut back by 5 bases and J by 11 bases. The germline V gene has CDR1 WNHNN and CDR2 SYGVQD (reference sequence). The CDR3 region is CASSWTGGEEAFF. The CDR3, as DNA: TGCGCCAGCAGTTGGACAGGGGGCGAAGAGGCTTTCTTT.

V usage is TRBV7-6 and J usage is TRBJ1-1, with 10 bases aligning to TRBD1. CDR1 SGHVS and CDR2 FNYEAQ come from the germline V gene. This CDR3 is 15 amino acids long. The V segment lost 4 bases and the J segment 0 bases; nucleotides outside the gene matches: 2. CDR3 DNA: TGTGCCAGCAGCTCGGGACAGGGGATGAACACTGAAGCTTTCTTT. This encodes CASSSGQGMNTEAFF.

The chain employs TRBV7-8 and TRBJ2-7; tentatively, D is TRBD1 (6 bases). V was pared by 1 base and J by 2 bases, with 21 bases between. CDR3 size: 18 residues. Germline V gene data show CDR1 as SGHVS and CDR2 as FQNEAQ. The CDR3 reads CASSLGTVGHRATYEQYF. CDR3 nucleotides: TGTGCCAGCAGCTTAGGAACGGTCGGTCACAGGGCAACCTACGAGCAGTACTTC.

This clone occurred once. The J gene is TRBJ2-5, the V gene TRBV5-5; D not certain. The CDR3 totals 15 residues. Per the germline V gene, CDR1 is SGHKS and CDR2 is YYEKEE (reference sequence). The ends were cut back, 2 bases at V and 3 bases at J, with 14 bases in the middle. DNA of the CDR3: TGTGCCAGCAGCTTACAGCCTACCTTTAAAGAGACCCAGTACTTC. Translation: CASSLQPTFKETQYF.

The chain joins TRBV19 to TRBJ2-2; 11 positions agree with TRBD1. This CDR3 has 16 residues. Germline V gene data show CDR1 as LNHDA and CDR2 as SQIVND (reference sequence). V lost 7 bases and J lost 6; bases outside the gene matches: 10. The CDR3 DNA follows: TGTGCCAGTACCCTTTGGACAGGGGGCGCATCCGGGGAGCTGTTTTTT. Its translation: CASTLWTGGASGELFF.

The chain is built from TRBV30 and TRBJ1-3, with D possibly TRBD1 on 6 matching bases. Between the trimmed V and J ends, which lost 0 bases and 4 bases, there was a span of 19 bases. Germline CDR1 is GTSNPN and CDR2 is SVGIG (reference sequence). The CDR3 sequence is 17 residues long. The CDR3, as DNA: TGTGCCTGGAGTGTCTCCCTTACAGGGTTGTGGGGAAACACCATATATTTT. This gives the protein CAWSVSLTGLWGNTIYF.

The V gene is TRBV30, the J gene TRBJ1-1; D may be TRBD1 (5 bases). The CDR3 is 15 amino acids. Germline CDR1 is GTSNPN and CDR2 is SVGIG (reference sequence). Between the trimmed V and J ends, which lost 7 bases and 1 base, there was a span of 19 bases. The DNA for the CDR3 is TGTGCCTATTTGGACGGGAGGCAGGGGAACACTGAAGCTTTCTTT. It encodes CAYLDGRQGNTEAFF.

This clone was observed a few times. This sequence joins TRBV27 and TRBJ2-1, with a weak D call TRBD2 (6 bases). The ends were cut back, 2 bases at V and 8 bases at J, with 16 bases in the middle. CDR1 and CDR2 from the germline V gene are MNHEY and SMNVEV (reference sequence). This CDR3 region has 15 residues. The CDR3 region is CASSLEGLGFYEQFF. CDR3 bases: TGTGCCAGCAGTTTAGAGGGACTGGGATTCTATGAGCAGTTCTTC.

In this sample, this clone turned up once. The CDR3 nucleotides read TGTGCCTGGAGCGGGACAGGGTTTAGAGCCCAGCATTTT. Translating it yields CAWSGTGFRAQHF. The V gene is TRBV30, the J gene TRBJ1-5, with 9 nucleotides matching TRBD1. There are 13 residues in the CDR3. Germline CDR1 is GTSNPN and CDR2 is SVGIG (reference sequence). With V trimmed by 3 bases and J by 11 bases, 8 bases remained unmatched. The complete variable domain, with remaining parts taken from reference TRBV30 and TRBJ1-5, reads SQTIHQWPATLVQPVGSPLSLECTVEGTSNPNLYWYRQAAGRGLQLLFYSVGIGQISSEVPQNLSASRPQDRQFILSSKKLLLSDSGFYLCAWSGTGFRAQHFGDGTRLSIL.

This clone has just one count. The CDR3: CASSGDPPGQGNTEAFF. CDR3 nucleotide sequence: TGCGCCAGCAGCGGCGACCCTCCAGGACAGGGGAACACTGAAGCTTTCTTT. This rearrangement joins TRBV5-1 to TRBJ1-1; 8 nucleotides line up with TRBD1. The CDR3 contains 17 residues. The ends lost 4 bases at V and 1 base at J; junction bases unmatched: 12. Germline CDR1 and CDR2: SGHRS and YFSETQ.

The chain employs TRBV5-4 and TRBJ2-7; TRBD1 matches 7 bases. The V gene's germline CDR1 is SGHNT and CDR2 YYREEE (reference sequence). The CDR3 is made up of 15 amino acids. V shed 3 bases and J 1 base; nucleotides not matched to a gene: 7. The CDR3, as DNA: TGTGCCAGCAGCTCCGGGACAGCTCTTTCCTACGAGCAGTACTTC. It yields the protein CASSSGTALSYEQYF.

This sequence joins TRBV6-1 and TRBJ1-5; tentative D call: TRBD1 (5 bases). The CDR3 spans 17 residues. Germline V lookup: CDR1 MNHNS, CDR2 SASEGT. V was shortened by 4 bases and J by 0 bases, with 16 bases between the two germline ends. For the CDR3, the DNA is TGTGCCAGCAGTGGGCGGGACGGAGGAGGTAGCAATCAGCCCCAGCATTTT. Translating gives CASSGRDGGGSNQPQHF.

V and J are TRBV27 and TRBJ1-3; D is unclear. V was cut by 0 bases and J by 4 bases, with 7 bases left in between. Germline V CDR1 and CDR2: MNHEY, SMNVEV (reference sequence). The length of the CDR3 is 14 residues. The CDR3 reads CASSLSVVGNTIYF. In DNA, the CDR3 is TGTGCCAGCAGTTTATCGGTAGTCGGAAACACCATATATTTT.

This chain uses TRBV11-2 with TRBJ2-7; D is perhaps TRBD2 (6 bases). The length of the CDR3 is 15 residues. CDR1 is SGHAT and CDR2 is FQNNGV in the germline V gene. The germline V and J ends were trimmed by 3 bases and 0 bases, with 12 bases remaining between them. CDR3 bases: TGTGCCAGCAGCTTGATTTTGGGACTCTCCTACGAGCAGTACTTC. This sequence encodes CASSLILGLSYEQYF. Full variable domain (missing parts from reference TRBV11-2 and TRBJ2-7): EAGVAQSPRYKIIEKRQSVAFWCNPISGHATLYWYQQILGQGPKLLIQFQNNGVVDDSQLPKDRFSAERLKGVDSTLKIQPAKLEDSAVYLCASSLILGLSYEQYFGPGTRLTVT.